These 30 T cell receptor beta chains were all obtained from the same sample, sequenced in a study of regulatory T cells in long-lasting Graves disease. Time point here: persistent/refractory GD, antithyroid drugs over 5 years with positive TRAb. PBMCs provided the RNA from which the TCR library was made. Both iRepertoire HTBI primers and Arm-PCR of CDR3 regions were used to build the TCR beta libraries. TCRdb processed the multiplex PCR reads anew with MiXCR; each CDR3 protein has one entry. Of 390,000 or so distinct CDR3 sequences listed, roughly 25% are singletons. The sequencing used peripheral blood mononuclear cells (PBMCs), collected when the disease was refractory, from a patient treated with antithyroid drugs. The receptors come from a woman aged 40-49 years with Graves disease.

This clonotype was observed at least ten times. The V gene is TRBV12-3 or TRBV12-4, the J gene TRBJ2-7, with D hard to call. Trimming stripped 5 bases from V and 2 bases from J, with 13 bases between. CDR3 size: 14 residues. The CDR3 spells CASSTRLPAYEQYF. CDR3 nucleotides: TGTGCCAGCAGTACTCGATTGCCTGCCTACGAGCAGTACTTC.

Many counts were recorded for this clonotype. One junction end disagrees with the germline gene, perhaps due to a read error. This rearrangement joins TRBV18 to TRBJ2-7, with D possibly being TRBD1 (6 bases). The CDR3 consists of 14 residues. CDR1 KGHSH and CDR2 LQKENI come from the germline V gene. The CDR3 region has the DNA TGTGCCAGCTCACCCCCGGGACAATCCTCCGAGCAGTACTTC. Protein sequence: CASSPPGQSSEQYF.

This sequence joins TRBV5-1 and TRBJ1-2, with TRBD1 as a possible D gene (5 bases). CDR3 length: 14 amino acids. Trimming left V 0 bases short and J 4 bases short, with 10 bases between. Germline V gene sequence: CDR1 SGHRS, CDR2 YFSETQ. The CDR3 DNA reads TGCGCCAGCAGCTTGGATGGGGCCCGCTATGGCTACACCTTC. Translation gives CASSLDGARYGYTF.

This clonotype has a handful of counts. The chain's CDR3 is CASSRPLPSGGYTF. The DNA of the CDR3 is TGCGCCAGCAGCCGTCCTCTACCGAGTGGAGGCTACACCTTC. The V and J genes are TRBV4-1 and TRBJ1-2; D is ambiguous. In germline, CDR1 is MGHRA, CDR2 YSYEKL. V dropped 4 bases and J dropped 8 bases, with 17 bases sitting between them. The CDR3 has 14 residues.

This clonotype was picked up a small number of times. V is TRBV29-1 and J is TRBJ2-5, with a possible D match to TRBD2 (5 bases). The DNA end is a closer match to TRBJ2-7, so the J assignment may be wrong. This CDR3 has 12 residues. Germline CDR1 SQVTM, CDR2 ANQGSEA. CDR3 DNA: TGCAGCGTTGAAGACGAGGGCCACGAGCAGTACTTC. Its protein product is CSVEDEGHEQYF.

This clonotype has ten or more counts. CDR3 in DNA: TGTGCCAGCAGCCGCAAAGAGGGACAGCTAGCGGGCTTAGCCAAAAACATTCAGTACTTC. It translates to CASSRKEGQLAGLAKNIQYF. This chain links TRBV11-2 with TRBJ2-4; possibly TRBD2 for D (8 bases). This CDR3 has 20 amino acids. V dropped 5 bases and J dropped 0 bases, with 26 bases sitting between them. The germline V gene encodes CDR1 SGHAT and CDR2 FQNNGV.

Here the CDR3 reads CASSLAHKGTNSPLHF. DNA of the CDR3: TGTGCCAGCAGCTTAGCCCACAAGGGTACTAATTCACCCCTCCACTTT. V gene TRBV7-9 combines with J gene TRBJ1-6, with D unresolved. The germline CDR1 and CDR2 sequences are SEHNR and FQNEAQ (reference sequence). Trimming stripped 0 bases from V and 6 bases from J, with 12 bases between. The CDR3 contains 16 residues.

This clonotype was seen repeatedly, ten times or more. The V gene is TRBV7-2, the J gene TRBJ2-7; 7 bases match TRBD2. Losses at the gene ends were 2 bases for V and 4 bases for J; bases not matched to a gene: 5. This CDR3 is built from 14 residues. Germline loops: CDR1 SGHTA, CDR2 FQGNSA. The CDR3 spells CASSLRGRRYEQYF. The CDR3 nucleotides are TGTGCCAGCAGCTTACGCGGGAGAAGGTACGAGCAGTACTTC. The full variable domain, with the rest looked up from reference TRBV7-2 and TRBJ2-7, is GAGVSQSPSNKVTEKGKDVELRCDPISGHTALYWYRQSLGQGLEFLIYFQGNSAPDKSGLPSDRFSAERTGGSVSTLTIQRTQQEDSAVYLCASSLRGRRYEQYFGPGTRLTVT.

This clonotype occurred many times. V is TRBV7-2 and J is TRBJ2-5; possibly TRBD2 for D (6 bases). This CDR3 comprises 16 residues. In germline, CDR1 is SGHTA, CDR2 FQGNSA. V lost 5 bases and J lost 6, with 22 bases in between. The CDR3 sequence is CASSPPRLVQGQTQYF. The CDR3 DNA reads TGTGCCAGCAGCCCGCCCCGACTAGTTCAAGGCCAGACCCAGTACTTC.

The chain is built from TRBV20-1 and TRBJ2-2, with 11 bases that match TRBD2. CDR3 length equals 19 residues. Germline V gives CDR1 DFQATT, CDR2 SNEGSKA (reference sequence). V dropped 2 bases and J dropped 1; count of bases not matched to a gene: 12. The CDR3 sequence: CSARKPPGLAALNTGELFF. Written as DNA, the CDR3 is TGCAGTGCTAGAAAGCCCCCGGGACTAGCGGCTTTGAACACCGGGGAGCTGTTTTTT.

There are many counts of this clonotype. The chain carries TRBV2 and TRBJ2-7; D perhaps matches TRBD2 (5 bases). CDR3 length: 16 amino acids. CDR1 is SNHLY, CDR2 FYNNEI, per germline. Trimming stripped 2 bases from V and 5 bases from J, with 19 bases between. CDR3 sequence reads: CASSEYRTPKGHEQYF. As DNA, the CDR3 is TGTGCCAGCAGTGAATATCGGACTCCGAAAGGGCACGAGCAGTACTTC. The complete variable domain, with remaining parts taken from reference TRBV2 and TRBJ2-7, reads EPEVTQTPSHQVTQMGQEVILRCVPISNHLYFYWYRQILGQKVEFLVSFYNNEISEKSEIFDDQFSVERPDGSNFTLKIRSTKLEDSAMYFCASSEYRTPKGHEQYFGPGTRLTVT.

This clonotype was counted many times. CDR3 loop: CASSQGASREQYF. The CDR3 DNA follows: TGTGCCAGCAGCCAAGGGGCATCGAGGGAGCAGTACTTC. The J gene is TRBJ2-7, the V gene TRBV28; the D gene is possibly TRBD1 (5 bases). The CDR3 spans 13 residues. CDR1 is MDHEN and CDR2 is SYDVKM in the germline V gene. V lost 6 bases, J lost 7 bases, and 16 bases lay in between.

This clonotype was recorded at least ten times. The V and J genes are TRBV10-3 and TRBJ1-2; D is unresolved. CDR3 length: 16 amino acids. Trimming cost V 2 bases and J 8 bases, with 21 bases left between them. Germline assignment: CDR1 ENHRY and CDR2 SYGVKD. DNA for the CDR3: TGTGCCATCAGTGAGCCTCCCCATGCTCTCGTTGAGGGCTACACCTTC. It specifies CAISEPPHALVEGYTF.

This clonotype appeared many times. The chain has TRBV2 and TRBJ1-3; 8 bases match TRBD1. Germline values: CDR1 SNHLY, CDR2 FYNNEI. The CDR3 length is 15 residues. Trimming took 8 bases from V and 0 from J; bases not matched to a gene: 6. CDR3 coding DNA: TGTGCCAGCTGCAGGACAGGGAGCTCTGGAAACACCATATATTTT. Residues: CASCRTGSSGNTIYF.

This clonotype was seen ten or more times. The J gene is TRBJ2-2, the V gene TRBV28, with 12 positions matching TRBD2. V lost 5 bases and J lost 3; bases outside the gene matches: 1. CDR3 length equals 15 residues. Germline-derived CDR1 and CDR2 are MDHEN and SYDVKM. The CDR3 region has the DNA TGTGCCAGCAGTCTAGCGGGAGGGGACACCGGGGAGCTGTTTTTT. Encoded protein: CASSLAGGDTGELFF. The variable domain in full, with the rest retrieved from reference TRBV28 and TRBJ2-2, is DVKVTQSSRYLVKRTGEKVFLECVQDMDHENMFWYRQDPGLGLRLIYFSYDVKMKEKGDIPEGYSVSREKKERFSLILESASTNQTSMYLCASSLAGGDTGELFFGEGSRLTVL.

Ten or more counts support this clonotype. The gene calls are TRBV20-1 and TRBJ2-7; no clear D. Trimming stripped 4 bases from V and 4 bases from J, with 8 bases between. The germline V gene encodes CDR1 DFQATT and CDR2 SNEGSKA (reference sequence). This CDR3 comprises 11 residues. DNA of the CDR3: TGCAGTGCTACCCAAGCTTACGAGCAGTACTTC. It translates to CSATQAYEQYF.

The chain recombines TRBV7-9 with TRBJ2-7, with 7 bases fitting TRBD1. The CDR3 runs 15 residues. Unmatched junction bases numbered 5, after V lost 2 bases and J lost 1 base. From germline, CDR1 is SEHNR and CDR2 FQNEAQ (reference sequence). The CDR3 sequence: CASSLNRGTSYEQYF. In DNA, the CDR3 is TGTGCCAGCAGCTTAAACAGGGGAACGTCCTACGAGCAGTACTTC.

As concerns this clonotype: A read error is likely here: a far larger clone is one base away. The rearrangement uses TRBV2 and TRBJ2-1, with 8 bases identical to TRBD1. The V and J ends lost 5 bases and 10 bases, in that order; junction bases with no gene match: 4. There are 12 residues in the CDR3. Germline V gene sequence: CDR1 SNHLY, CDR2 FYNNEI. DNA for the CDR3: TGTGCCAGCAGTCCAGGGGGCAGCGAGCAGTTCTTC. Protein: CASSPGGSEQFF.

The chain joins TRBV11-2 to TRBJ2-1; D possibly uses TRBD1 or TRBD2 (5 bases each). The V gene's germline CDR1 is SGHAT and CDR2 FQNNGV. This CDR3 contains 16 residues. V was cut by 1 base and J by 8 bases, with 18 bases left in between. The CDR3 sequence: CASSLATKSWGYEQFF. The DNA for the CDR3 is TGTGCCAGCAGCTTAGCGACCAAGTCCTGGGGGTATGAGCAGTTCTTC.

In regard to this clonotype: This may be a read error: a much more frequent sequence differs by one nucleotide. The genes are TRBV5-1 and TRBJ1-4; 8 nucleotides line up with TRBD1. Germline loops: CDR1 SGHRS, CDR2 YFSETQ. V lost 4 bases to trimming and J lost 10 bases; unmatched junction nucleotides: 9. The CDR3 is 14 amino acids. The CDR3 coding sequence is TGCGCCAGCAGCCAGGGTGACAGGGGCGGAAAACTGTTTTTT. Encoded protein: CASSQGDRGGKLFF.

This clonotype was seen only once. This may be a read error: a much more frequent sequence differs by one nucleotide. V usage is TRBV28 and J usage is TRBJ2-5, with 9 bases identical to TRBD2. CDR1 MDHEN and CDR2 SYDVKM come from the germline V gene. CDR3 length equals 16 residues. V dropped 3 bases and J dropped 11; count of bases not matched to a gene: 16. The CDR3 reads CASSLGGGGGLAGQYF. CDR3 in DNA: TGTGCCAGCAGTTTGGGCGGGGGGGGCGGACTTGCCGGGCAGTACTTC.

The J gene is TRBJ2-7, the V gene TRBV20-1; D assignment may be TRBD1 or TRBD2 (6 bases each). This CDR3 comprises 13 residues. From germline, CDR1 is DFQATT and CDR2 SNEGSKA (reference sequence). The CDR3 nucleotides are TGCAGCGCCCCGCTTCATGGGGGGCACGAGCAGTACTTC. It specifies CSAPLHGGHEQYF.

This clonotype was observed many times. V is TRBV28 and J is TRBJ1-1; 9 bases align to TRBD1. CDR3 size: 16 residues. Germline CDR1 and CDR2: MDHEN and SYDVKM. V gave up 5 bases and J gave up 5 bases; unmatched junction bases: 12. CDR3 nucleotide sequence: TGTGCCAGCAGTACCCGGGACAGGGCAGTTTTGACTGAAGCTTTCTTT. It translates to CASSTRDRAVLTEAFF.

This chain links TRBV20-1 with TRBJ1-5, with TRBD1 as a possible D gene (5 bases). Germline V gives CDR1 DFQATT, CDR2 SNEGSKA (reference sequence). V was clipped by 4 bases and J by 1 base, with 14 bases between them. This CDR3 region has 15 residues. In DNA form, the CDR3 reads TGCAGTGCTATTACCGTGTGGGGCAGCAATCAGCCCCAGCATTTT. Protein: CSAITVWGSNQPQHF.

The chain is built from TRBV20-1 and TRBJ2-7, with TRBD2 matching over 10 bases. Germline loops: CDR1 DFQATT, CDR2 SNEGSKA (reference sequence). CDR3 length: 16 amino acids. J lost 0 bases, V lost 1 base, and 6 bases had no gene match. CDR3: CSARVRTSGSSYEQYF. CDR3 in DNA: TGCAGTGCTAGAGTACGGACTAGCGGCAGCTCCTACGAGCAGTACTTC.

This sequence joins TRBV28 and TRBJ2-7; 8 bases are a match to TRBD1. The CDR3 sequence is 13 residues long. V was pared by 3 bases and J by 5 bases, with 3 bases of the junction left unmatched. Germline CDR1 MDHEN, CDR2 SYDVKM. The CDR3 sequence is CASSFRGQNEQYF. CDR3 bases: TGTGCCAGCAGTTTCAGGGGGCAAAACGAGCAGTACTTC. Filled out from reference TRBV28 and TRBJ2-7, the complete variable domain reads DVKVTQSSRYLVKRTGEKVFLECVQDMDHENMFWYRQDPGLGLRLIYFSYDVKMKEKGDIPEGYSVSREKKERFSLILESASTNQTSMYLCASSFRGQNEQYFGPGTRLTVT.

Many counts were recorded for this clonotype. The chain has TRBV28 and TRBJ2-7; 12 positions agree with TRBD2. Germline-derived CDR1 and CDR2 are MDHEN and SYDVKM. Unmatched junction bases numbered 4, after V lost 6 bases and J lost 1 base. This CDR3 is 15 amino acids long. CDR3 DNA sequence: TGTGCCAGCAGACCCGGGACTAGCGGGTCCTACGAGCAGTACTTC. Protein sequence: CASRPGTSGSYEQYF.

This clonotype was found many times. This rearrangement joins TRBV28 to TRBJ1-5, with TRBD1 as a possible D gene (6 bases). CDR1 and CDR2 from the germline V gene are MDHEN and SYDVKM. The V gene lost 5 bases and the J gene lost 0 bases, with 14 bases spanning the gap. The CDR3 covers 16 residues. The chain's CDR3 is CASSPGTPYSNQPQHF. The CDR3 nucleotides read TGTGCCAGCAGTCCGGGGACACCCTATAGCAATCAGCCCCAGCATTTT.

This clonotype was counted a few times. This sequence joins TRBV24-1 and TRBJ1-1; the match to TRBD1 covers 7 bases. The CDR3 length is 15 residues. The germline gives CDR1 KGHDR, CDR2 SFDVKD. The junction had 5 bases not matched to a gene; V was cut back by 3 bases and J by 2 bases. Here the CDR3 DNA reads TGTGCCACCAGTGATACCCGGGACAGTAACACTGAAGCTTTCTTT. Protein sequence: CATSDTRDSNTEAFF.

In its sample, this clonotype was seen many times. The chain combines TRBV20-1 with TRBJ2-5; no clear D gene. The V gene lost 3 bases and the J gene lost 2 bases, with 7 bases spanning the gap. This CDR3 comprises 12 residues. CDR1 DFQATT and CDR2 SNEGSKA come from the germline V gene (reference sequence). CDR3 DNA: TGCAGTGCTAGGCTCGGTCAAGAGACCCAGTACTTC. Protein product: CSARLGQETQYF.